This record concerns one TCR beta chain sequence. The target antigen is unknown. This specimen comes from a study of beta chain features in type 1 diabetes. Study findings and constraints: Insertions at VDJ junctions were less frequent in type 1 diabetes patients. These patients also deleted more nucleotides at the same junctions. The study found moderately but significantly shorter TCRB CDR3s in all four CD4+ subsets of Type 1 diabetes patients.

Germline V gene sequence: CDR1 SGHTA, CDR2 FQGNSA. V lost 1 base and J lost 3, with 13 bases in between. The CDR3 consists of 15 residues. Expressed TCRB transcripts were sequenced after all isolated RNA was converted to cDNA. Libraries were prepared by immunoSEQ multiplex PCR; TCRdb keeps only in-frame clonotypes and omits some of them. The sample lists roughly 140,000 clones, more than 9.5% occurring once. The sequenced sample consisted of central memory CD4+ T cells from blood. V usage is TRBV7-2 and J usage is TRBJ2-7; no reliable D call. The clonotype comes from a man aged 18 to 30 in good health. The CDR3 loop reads CASSLDRVGLYEQYF. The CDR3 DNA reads TGTGCCAGCAGCTTAGATAGGGTCGGTCTCTACGAGCAGTACTTC.